These T cell receptor beta chains were read from a single sample in a study of shared clonotypes between healthy human individuals. Sequencing used immunoSEQ multiplex PCR; TCRdb keeps in-frame clones, though not all of them. The table lists about 2.1 million clones, roughly 93% of them singletons, with around 1.7% in the top ten. Sequenced: naive CD8+ T cells from PBMCs. Receptors originate from a young man in good health. Some clones in this sample may be carry-over from other donors' samples. Each CDR3 is given with its conserved first and last residue. The D gene is left open where the match is weak. Clone sizes are given selectively: once, few, many, or a class where the clone is expanded.

cdr3_length: 15
clone_size: -
v_call: TRBV6-6
j_call: TRBJ2-1
d_call: TRBD2
cdr3_aa: CASSYVREGTNEQFF
cdr3_nt: TGTGCCAGCAGTTACGTCCGGGAGGGTACGAATGAGCAGTTCTTC

cdr3_length: 16
clone_size: -
v_call: TRBV7-9
j_call: TRBJ2-2
d_call: TRBD1
cdr3_aa: CASSLARGRDTGELFF
cdr3_nt: TGTGCCAGCAGCTTAGCCAGGGGGCGTGACACCGGGGAGCTGTTTTTT

cdr3_length: 14
clone_size: -
v_call: TRBV6-6
j_call: TRBJ1-1
d_call: -
cdr3_aa: CASDTPPGNTEAFF
cdr3_nt: TGTGCCAGCGATACTCCTCCAGGGAACACTGAAGCTTTCTTT

cdr3_length: 15
clone_size: once
v_call: TRBV14
j_call: TRBJ2-7
d_call: -
cdr3_aa: CASSPWTSLRGEQYF
cdr3_nt: TGTGCCAGCAGTCCCTGGACGAGTTTGCGGGGCGAGCAGTACTTC

cdr3_length: 12
clone_size: -
v_call: TRBV30
j_call: TRBJ2-1
d_call: -
cdr3_aa: CAWSVLYNEQFF
cdr3_nt: TGTGCCTGGAGTGTACTCTACAATGAGCAGTTCTTC

cdr3_length: 13
clone_size: -
v_call: TRBV4-1
j_call: TRBJ2-7
d_call: -
cdr3_aa: CASSQGISREQYF
cdr3_nt: TGCGCCAGCAGCCAGGGTATCTCCCGCGAGCAGTACTTC

cdr3_length: 13
clone_size: -
v_call: TRBV5-1
j_call: TRBJ2-2
d_call: -
cdr3_aa: CASSPDSTGELFF
cdr3_nt: TGCGCCAGCAGCCCGGACAGCACCGGGGAGCTGTTTTTT

cdr3_length: 15
clone_size: -
v_call: TRBV7-9
j_call: TRBJ2-7
d_call: TRBD2
cdr3_aa: CASSLEAGTHYEQYF
cdr3_nt: TGTGCCAGCAGCTTAGAAGCGGGAACCCACTACGAGCAGTACTTC

cdr3_length: 17
clone_size: -
v_call: TRBV7-9
j_call: TRBJ2-1
d_call: -
cdr3_aa: CASSLLFGTPSYNEQFF
cdr3_nt: TGTGCCAGCAGCTTACTGTTTGGGACACCTTCTTACAATGAGCAGTTCTTC

cdr3_length: 15
clone_size: once
v_call: TRBV27
j_call: TRBJ2-3
d_call: TRBD1
cdr3_aa: CASRPGTVSTDTQYF
cdr3_nt: TGTGCCAGCAGACCCGGGACAGTTAGCACAGATACGCAGTATTTT

cdr3_length: 18
clone_size: -
v_call: TRBV6-1
j_call: TRBJ2-7
d_call: TRBD2
cdr3_aa: CASSELWTSGRGDGEQYF
cdr3_nt: TGTGCCAGCAGTGAACTTTGGACTAGCGGGAGAGGGGATGGCGAGCAGTACTTC

cdr3_length: 13
clone_size: -
v_call: TRBV29-1
j_call: TRBJ1-2
d_call: TRBD1
cdr3_aa: CSVDRQGARGYTF
cdr3_nt: TGCAGCGTTGATCGGCAGGGGGCGCGGGGCTACACCTTC

cdr3_length: 13
clone_size: -
v_call: TRBV7-9
j_call: TRBJ1-1
d_call: -
cdr3_aa: CASSYWVDAEAFF
cdr3_nt: TGTGCCAGCAGCTACTGGGTTGACGCTGAAGCTTTCTTT

cdr3_length: 12
clone_size: -
v_call: TRBV27
j_call: TRBJ2-7
d_call: -
cdr3_aa: CASSPGHYEQYF
cdr3_nt: TGTGCCAGCAGCCCGGGCCACTACGAGCAGTACTTC

cdr3_length: 14
clone_size: -
v_call: TRBV19
j_call: TRBJ2-1
d_call: -
cdr3_aa: CASSHEGTGNEQFF
cdr3_nt: TGTGCCAGTAGCCATGAGGGGACTGGCAATGAGCAGTTCTTC

cdr3_length: 17
clone_size: -
v_call: TRBV5-5
j_call: TRBJ1-1
d_call: -
cdr3_aa: CASSLIPGTEENTEAFF
cdr3_nt: TGTGCCAGCAGCTTGATCCCCGGGACGGAGGAGAACACTGAAGCTTTCTTT

cdr3_length: 16
clone_size: -
v_call: TRBV27
j_call: TRBJ2-7
d_call: TRBD2
cdr3_aa: CASSFSTGTRMYEQYF
cdr3_nt: TGTGCCAGCAGCTTCAGCACCGGGACTAGGATGTACGAGCAGTACTTC

cdr3_length: 15
clone_size: -
v_call: TRBV19
j_call: TRBJ1-5
d_call: -
cdr3_aa: CASSMVSGSNQPQHF
cdr3_nt: TGTGCCAGTAGTATGGTTTCCGGGAGCAATCAGCCCCAGCATTTT

cdr3_length: 14
clone_size: -
v_call: TRBV14
j_call: TRBJ1-2
d_call: -
cdr3_aa: CASSQERGGFGYTF
cdr3_nt: TGTGCCAGCAGCCAGGAAAGGGGAGGATTTGGCTACACCTTC

cdr3_length: 14
clone_size: once
v_call: TRBV11-2
j_call: TRBJ2-1
d_call: -
cdr3_aa: CARTGTPSYNEQFF
cdr3_nt: TGTGCCAGGACTGGGACACCCTCCTACAATGAGCAGTTCTTC

cdr3_length: 15
clone_size: -
v_call: TRBV7-8
j_call: TRBJ1-1
d_call: TRBD1
cdr3_aa: CASSPRQGMNTEAFF
cdr3_nt: TGTGCCAGCAGCCCTAGACAGGGGATGAACACTGAAGCTTTCTTT

cdr3_length: 15
clone_size: -
v_call: TRBV5-8
j_call: TRBJ2-7
d_call: TRBD2
cdr3_aa: CASAQGLAGGFEQYF
cdr3_nt: TGTGCCAGCGCACAGGGACTAGCGGGAGGGTTCGAGCAGTACTTC

cdr3_length: 14
clone_size: -
v_call: TRBV5-1
j_call: TRBJ1-1
d_call: -
cdr3_aa: CASSWGSGNTEAFF
cdr3_nt: TGCGCCAGCAGCTGGGGGTCGGGGAACACTGAAGCTTTCTTT

cdr3_length: 18
clone_size: -
v_call: TRBV10-3
j_call: TRBJ2-2
d_call: -
cdr3_aa: CAISGPNEGGMNTGELFF
cdr3_nt: TGTGCCATCAGTGGGCCCAACGAGGGCGGGATGAACACCGGGGAGCTGTTTTTT

cdr3_length: 16
clone_size: -
v_call: TRBV19
j_call: TRBJ1-2
d_call: TRBD1
cdr3_aa: CASSTETGGLIYGYTF
cdr3_nt: TGTGCCAGTAGTACCGAGACAGGGGGCTTGATCTATGGCTACACCTTC

cdr3_length: 15
clone_size: few
v_call: TRBV7-9
j_call: TRBJ1-1
d_call: TRBD1
cdr3_aa: CASSPREGAITEAFF
cdr3_nt: TGTGCCAGCAGCCCTAGGGAGGGGGCGATCACTGAAGCTTTCTTT

cdr3_length: 16
clone_size: -
v_call: TRBV27
j_call: TRBJ2-3
d_call: TRBD1
cdr3_aa: CASSLYGGQGSDTQYF
cdr3_nt: TGTGCCAGCAGTTTATATGGGGGACAGGGGTCCGATACGCAGTATTTT

cdr3_length: 16
clone_size: -
v_call: TRBV4-1
j_call: TRBJ1-1
d_call: -
cdr3_aa: CASSEGSGGMNTEAFF
cdr3_nt: TGCGCCAGCAGCGAAGGGTCTGGGGGGATGAACACTGAAGCTTTCTTT

cdr3_length: 14
clone_size: -
v_call: TRBV9
j_call: TRBJ1-2
d_call: -
cdr3_aa: CASSVGGSTYGYTF
cdr3_nt: TGTGCCAGCAGCGTAGGCGGCAGTACGTATGGCTACACCTTC